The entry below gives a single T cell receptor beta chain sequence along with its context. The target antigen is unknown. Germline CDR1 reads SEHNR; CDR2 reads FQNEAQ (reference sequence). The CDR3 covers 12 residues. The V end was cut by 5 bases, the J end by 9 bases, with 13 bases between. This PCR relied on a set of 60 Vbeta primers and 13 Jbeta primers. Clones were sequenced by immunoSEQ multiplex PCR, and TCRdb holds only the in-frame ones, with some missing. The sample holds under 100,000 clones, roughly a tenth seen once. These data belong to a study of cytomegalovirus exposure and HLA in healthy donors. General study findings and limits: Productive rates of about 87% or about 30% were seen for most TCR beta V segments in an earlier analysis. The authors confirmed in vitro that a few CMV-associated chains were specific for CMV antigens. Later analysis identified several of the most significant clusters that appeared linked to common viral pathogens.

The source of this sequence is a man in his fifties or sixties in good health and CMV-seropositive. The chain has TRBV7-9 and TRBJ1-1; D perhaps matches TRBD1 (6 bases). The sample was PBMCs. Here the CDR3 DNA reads TGTGCCAGCAGCCGGGATGGGACACAAGCTTTCTTT. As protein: CASSRDGTQAFF. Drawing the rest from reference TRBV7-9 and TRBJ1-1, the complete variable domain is DTGVSQNPRHKITKRGQNVTFRCDPISEHNRLYWYRQTLGQGPEFLTYFQNEAQLEKSRLLSDRFSAERPKGSFSTLEIQRTEQGDSAMYLCASSRDGTQAFFGQGTRLTVV.